The next 4 T cell receptor beta chains were all read from a single sample in a study of regulatory T cells in long-lasting Graves disease. The authors built TCR beta libraries using iRepertoire HTBI primers and Arm-PCR of CDR3 regions. TCRdb re-called the multiplex PCR reads with MiXCR, one entry per CDR3 protein. The sample contains about 460,000 distinct CDR3 sequences, around 13% of which appear only once. Time point described: newly diagnosed GD, antithyroid drugs for less than 3 months. Extracted PBMC RNA gave rise to the TCR library. In addition, the sample was reused for a study of T cells in Graves' hyperthyroidism and ophthalmopathy.

The sample was peripheral blood mononuclear cells (PBMCs), taken at new diagnosis, from a patient treated with antithyroid drugs. The receptors originated from a woman aged 50 to 60 with Graves disease.

The V and J genes are TRBV7-3 and TRBJ2-6, with 12 bases fitting TRBD2. From germline, CDR1 is SGHTA and CDR2 FQGTGA. The CDR3 runs to 20 residues. The V segment lost 5 bases and the J segment 0 bases; nucleotides outside the gene matches: 11. CDR3 nucleotides: TGTGCCAGCAGCCCCACCAGGACTAGCGGGATAAGCTCTGGGGCCAACGTCCTGACTTTC. Translating gives CASSPTRTSGISSGANVLTF.

In its sample, this clonotype was seen many times. The V call is TRBV9, the J call TRBJ1-5; no clear D. V gave up 0 bases and J gave up 6 bases, with 7 bases separating them. The germline CDR1 and CDR2 sequences are SGDLS and YYNGEE. The CDR3 consists of 13 residues. CDR3 in DNA: TGTGCCAGCAGCGTAGGAAATTCTCAGCCCCAGCATTTT. This translates into CASSVGNSQPQHF.

This clonotype was detected many times. This sequence joins TRBV27 and TRBJ2-1; a possible D gene is TRBD1 (6 bases). Germline values: CDR1 MNHEY, CDR2 SMNVEV (reference sequence). V was shortened by 7 bases and J by 4 bases, with 14 bases between the two germline ends. The CDR3 consists of 14 residues. CDR3 DNA: TGTGCCAGCACTACACAGGGAGCGTACAATGAGCAGTTCTTC. It specifies CASTTQGAYNEQFF.

This chain connects TRBV25-1 to TRBJ1-5, with D possibly TRBD1 on 5 matching bases. In germline, CDR1 is MGHDK, CDR2 SYGVNS. The CDR3 contains 20 residues. V was pared by 4 bases and J by 0 bases, with 25 bases between. CDR3 DNA sequence: TGTGCCAGCAGTGCGGCCCCCACACAGTTGGGACCTTATAGCAATCAGCCCCAGCATTTT. Protein product: CASSAAPTQLGPYSNQPQHF.